The sequence of this T cell receptor beta chain was determined in a study of blood T cell repertoires in COVID-19. After removal of 10 bases from V and 2 bases from J, the junction contained 8 bases not matched to a gene. The CDR3 extends over 14 amino acids. Per the germline V gene, CDR1 is MGHRA and CDR2 is YSYEKL. The method was immunoSEQ multiplex PCR; TCRdb's version includes in-frame clones alone and lacks a portion of them. The sample lists about 270,000 clones; approximately 87% were seen once. The receptor comes from a woman aged 25 to 39 with COVID-19, enrolled during active disease. Sequenced sample: peripheral blood. V and J are TRBV4-1 and TRBJ2-3, with 8 positions matching TRBD2. This CDR3 reads CAISGGGHTDTQYF. CDR3 nucleotide sequence: TGCGCCATCTCGGGCGGGGGGCACACAGATACGCAGTATTTT.